A selection of T cell receptor beta chains follows, all from one sample in a study of blood T cell repertoires in COVID-19. Some clones are missing from TCRdb's copy, which holds only in-frame ones; the method was immunoSEQ multiplex PCR. Of about 59,000 clones listed, approximately 79% are singletons. Sequences were obtained from peripheral blood. The receptors were gathered from a human donor in a cohort sampled during active COVID-19. The CDR3 runs from the conserved cysteine through the conserved F or W. A D gene is named only where the DNA matches it firmly. Part of the rows lack a size; the others show once, few, many or a class for expanded clones.

d_call j_call clone_size v_call cdr3_nt cdr3_aa
NA TRBJ1-6 few TRBV14 TGTGCCAGCAGCCCAACCGGGACTGGCTTTAGATCACCCCTCCACTTT CASSPTGTGFRSPLHF
NA TRBJ2-7 NA TRBV6-5 TGTGCCAGCAGTCGGACAGCCGCCTTCTACGAGCAGTACTTC CASSRTAAFYEQYF
NA TRBJ2-3 NA TRBV7-9 TGTGCCAGCAGCCCCCGGAGGCAGGGGTTAGGCACAGATACGCAGTATTTT CASSPRRQGLGTDTQYF
NA TRBJ2-5 few TRBV7-2 TGTGCCAGCAGCTTAATCTTTTCTGCCGGAGAGACCCAGTACTTC CASSLIFSAGETQYF
NA TRBJ2-3 once TRBV2 TGTGCCAGCGGTCGACAGGATGGAGGTTATACGCAGTATTTT CASGRQDGGYTQYF
NA TRBJ1-1 NA TRBV15 TGTGCCACCAGCAGAGATGGAGCAGACACTGAAGCTTTCTTT CATSRDGADTEAFF
NA TRBJ1-1 few TRBV28 TGTGCCAGCGGCACAATTGGGGAGGGATACACTGAAGCTTTCTTT CASGTIGEGYTEAFF
NA TRBJ2-7 NA TRBV4-3 TGCGCCAGCAGCCAAGAGCAGGGAGGCTACGAGCAGTACTTC CASSQEQGGYEQYF
NA TRBJ1-2 NA TRBV24-1 TGTGCCACCAGCGACAGCGGGCCTTATGGCTACACCTTC CATSDSGPYGYTF
NA TRBJ2-1 NA TRBV3-1/TRBV3-2 TGTGCCAGCAGCCCGGAGGTAGGGGGACGCACCTACAATGAGCAGTTCTTC CASSPEVGGRTYNEQFF
NA TRBJ1-5 NA TRBV24-1 TGTGCCACCACCCCGCGAAGGCCGGCAGGTCAGCCCCAGCATTTT CATTPRRPAGQPQHF